Below, 29 T cell receptor beta chains from the same sample are listed, as sequenced in a study of cytomegalovirus exposure and HLA in healthy donors. In the PCR, 60 Vbeta and 13 Jbeta primers were used. The data were produced by immunoSEQ multiplex PCR, yet TCRdb's version contains in-frame clones alone and is incomplete. The listing contains 90,000 to 120,000 clones. The source material was PBMCs. The origin of the receptors is a middle-aged man in good health and CMV-seronegative.

CDR3 region: CASSRGQLTDTQYF. CDR3 DNA sequence: TGTGCCAGCAGCCGGGGACAGTTAACAGATACGCAGTATTTT. The chain links TRBV5-6 to TRBJ2-3; 7 bases match TRBD1. With V trimmed by 4 bases and J by 3 bases, 5 bases remained unmatched. The germline gives CDR1 SGHDT, CDR2 YYEEEE. The CDR3 contains 14 residues.

This rearrangement joins TRBV5-1 to TRBJ2-7, with 10 bases fitting TRBD1. The CDR3 sequence is 17 residues long. The trim removed 2 bases at V and 0 bases at J, leaving 8 bases unmatched. From germline, CDR1 is SGHRS and CDR2 YFSETQ. CDR3 DNA: TGCGCCAGCAGCTTTGGGACAGGGGAAAGGAGCTCCTACGAGCAGTACTTC. Amino acids: CASSFGTGERSSYEQYF.

The chain links TRBV7-2 to TRBJ1-6, with 8 bases that match TRBD1. This CDR3 spans 15 amino acids. Per germline, CDR1 SGHTA and CDR2 FQGNSA. V dropped 1 base and J dropped 6; count of bases not matched to a gene: 2. Here the CDR3 reads CASSLGGQGNSPLHF. The CDR3 nucleotides are TGTGCCAGCAGCTTAGGTGGACAGGGTAATTCACCCCTCCACTTT.

The genes are TRBV4-2 and TRBJ2-1; D is uncertain. Deletions cut 0 bases from V and 12 bases from J, with 15 bases between. Germline loops: CDR1 LGHNA, CDR2 YNFKEQ. The CDR3 runs to 14 residues. CDR3 region: CASSQDLIVRVQFF. The CDR3 coding sequence is TGTGCCAGCAGCCAAGATTTAATCGTTCGGGTGCAGTTCTTC.

The genes are TRBV10-3 and TRBJ1-1, with a weak D call TRBD1 (6 bases). V shed 5 bases and J shed 0 bases, with 10 bases lying between them. CDR3 length equals 14 residues. Germline CDR1 is ENHRY and CDR2 is SYGVKD. CDR3 bases: TGTGCCATCAGTAATCAGGGGATGAACACTGAAGCTTTCTTT. As protein: CAISNQGMNTEAFF.

The J gene is TRBJ2-7, the V gene TRBV4-3; TRBD1 matches at 8 bases. V lost 4 bases and J lost 2; bases outside the gene matches: 7. Germline-derived CDR1 and CDR2 are LGHNA and YSLEER. The CDR3 is 15 amino acids. DNA of the CDR3: TGCGCCAGCAGCCGTTCTGGGACAGGAGCCTACGAGCAGTACTTC. Protein: CASSRSGTGAYEQYF.

The chain links TRBV13 to TRBJ2-2, with D unresolved. This CDR3 has 14 residues. From germline, CDR1 is PRHDT and CDR2 FYEKMQ (reference sequence). Trimming removed 5 bases from V and 3 bases from J, with 10 bases in between. The CDR3 DNA reads as TGTGCCAGCAGCCGGTCACGAGACACCGGGGAGCTGTTTTTT. It yields the protein CASSRSRDTGELFF.

This chain uses TRBV19 with TRBJ2-3; 10 nucleotides match TRBD1. With V trimmed by 5 bases and J by 5 bases, 10 bases remained unmatched. The CDR3 is 16 amino acids. Germline loops: CDR1 LNHDA, CDR2 SQIVND (reference sequence). This CDR3 reads CASSSFATGGIDTQYF. The CDR3 DNA is TGTGCCAGTAGTTCCTTTGCGACAGGGGGCATAGATACGCAGTATTTT.

The rearrangement uses TRBV25-1 and TRBJ2-7; 11 nucleotides align to TRBD1. Germline CDR1 is MGHDK and CDR2 is SYGVNS. The length of the CDR3 is 15 residues. J lost 6 bases, V lost 5 bases, and 9 bases had no gene match. As DNA, the CDR3 is TGTGCCAGCAGTAAACCGGGACAGGGGGTTCTCGAGCAGTACTTC. Translating gives CASSKPGQGVLEQYF.

The chain is built from TRBV19 and TRBJ1-5; D is perhaps TRBD1 (5 bases). The V and J ends lost 5 bases and 4 bases respectively, with 12 bases between them. There are 14 residues in the CDR3. Germline V gene sequence: CDR1 LNHDA, CDR2 SQIVND (reference sequence). CDR3 coding DNA: TGTGCCAGTAGTGGAGCCGGGGGGAATCAGCCCCAGCATTTT. Its translation is CASSGAGGNQPQHF.

The chain employs TRBV6-1 and TRBJ2-1; the D gene is possibly TRBD1 (6 bases). Between the trimmed V and J ends, which lost 0 bases and 0 bases, there was a span of 12 bases. The germline V gene encodes CDR1 MNHNS and CDR2 SASEGT. This CDR3 is 17 amino acids long. CDR3 coding DNA: TGTGCCAGCAGTGAAGCCCACAGGGCAAGCTCCTACAATGAGCAGTTCTTC. As protein: CASSEAHRASSYNEQFF.

The chain employs TRBV7-9 and TRBJ2-2; D gene unclear. CDR1 and CDR2 (germline): SEHNR, FQNEAQ (reference sequence). Trimming stripped 5 bases from V and 3 bases from J, with 4 bases between. The CDR3 runs 12 residues. CDR3 amino acids: CASSRDTGELFF. CDR3 DNA: TGTGCCAGCAGCCGGGACACCGGGGAGCTGTTTTTT.

This chain uses TRBV19 with TRBJ2-5; 8 nucleotides match TRBD2. The germline V gene has CDR1 LNHDA and CDR2 SQIVND (reference sequence). V trimming: 4 bases; J trimming: 7 bases; junction bases outside the gene matches: 14. This CDR3 has 16 amino acids. The CDR3 loop is CASSTSAGTGGVTQYF. CDR3 DNA sequence: TGTGCCAGTAGTACATCCGCGGGCACCGGGGGGGTGACCCAGTACTTC.

This chain connects TRBV5-1 to TRBJ1-6; 7 nucleotides agree with TRBD1. V lost 7 bases to trimming and J lost 7 bases; unmatched junction nucleotides: 8. Germline lookup yields CDR1 SGHRS and CDR2 YFSETQ. There are 14 residues in the CDR3. In nucleotides, the CDR3 is TGCGCCAGCCGGACGACAGGGACAAATTCACCCCTCCACTTT. The encoded protein is CASRTTGTNSPLHF.

The chain combines TRBV2 with TRBJ1-2; 8 bases fit TRBD1. Germline V gene sequence: CDR1 SNHLY, CDR2 FYNNEI. This CDR3 has 15 residues. Trimming removed 6 bases from V and 8 bases from J; junction bases left unmatched: 14. The CDR3 protein is CASRELQGVTGGYTF. The CDR3 coding sequence is TGTGCCAGCAGAGAACTACAGGGGGTGACGGGGGGCTACACCTTC.

The rearrangement joins TRBV19 to TRBJ2-3; possibly TRBD1 for D (6 bases). CDR3 length equals 15 residues. The germline CDR1 and CDR2 sequences are LNHDA and SQIVND (reference sequence). Trimming shortened V by 5 bases and J by 8 bases, and 20 bases separated the two germline ends. The CDR3 loop reads CASSLDRVRPGTQYF. CDR3 nucleotides: TGTGCCAGTAGTCTGGACAGAGTCAGGCCCGGTACGCAGTATTTT.

As to this clone: The junction shows a germline mismatch at one end, possibly a read error. V and J are TRBV4-3 and TRBJ1-1; D gene unclear. Per the germline V gene, CDR1 is LGHNA and CDR2 is YSLEER. The CDR3 sequence is 15 residues long. The CDR3 region has the DNA TGCGCCAGCAGCCCCCGATTGTACTTGAATACTGAAGCTTTCTTT. Amino acid sequence: CASSPRLYLNTEAFF.

The J gene is TRBJ2-7, the V gene TRBV7-9; TRBD2 matches at 7 bases. The CDR3 is made up of 15 amino acids. The germline CDR1 and CDR2 sequences are SEHNR and FQNEAQ (reference sequence). With V trimmed by 1 base and J by 0 bases, 3 bases remained unmatched. CDR3 sequence (DNA): TGTGCCAGCAGCTTAGGGGAGGGCCCCTCCTACGAGCAGTACTTC. This encodes CASSLGEGPSYEQYF.

The chain combines TRBV5-1 with TRBJ2-7; no clear D. Per germline, CDR1 SGHRS and CDR2 YFSETQ. Trimming took 0 bases from V and 3 from J, leaving 10 bases between them. There are 14 residues in the CDR3. The CDR3 loop is CASSLEYQFYEQYF. CDR3 DNA sequence: TGCGCCAGCAGCTTGGAATATCAGTTCTACGAGCAGTACTTC.

The chain carries TRBV5-6 and TRBJ2-5; D remains ambiguous. In germline, CDR1 is SGHDT, CDR2 YYEEEE. V shed 4 bases and J shed 4 bases, with 17 bases lying between them. The CDR3 runs to 15 residues. As DNA, the CDR3 is TGTGCCAGCAGCCGCGGAACGGTCGACGGAGAGACCCAGTACTTC. Amino acids: CASSRGTVDGETQYF. The full variable domain, rest sourced from reference TRBV5-6 and TRBJ2-5, is DAGVTQSPTHLIKTRGQQVTLRCSPKSGHDTVSWYQQALGQGPQFIFQYYEEEERQRGNFPDRFSGHQFPNYSSELNVNALLLGDSALYLCASSRGTVDGETQYFGPGTRLLVL.

This sequence joins TRBV27 and TRBJ2-6; 11 nucleotides align to TRBD1. Per the germline V gene, CDR1 is MNHEY and CDR2 is SMNVEV (reference sequence). This CDR3 spans 18 amino acids. J gave up 2 bases and V 5 bases, and 8 bases lay outside the gene matches. The CDR3 loop is CASSPRTGGEAGANVLTF. In nucleotides, the CDR3 is TGTGCCAGCAGTCCACGGACAGGGGGCGAGGCTGGGGCCAACGTCCTGACTTTC.

The V and J genes are TRBV7-9 and TRBJ2-3, with 7 bases fitting TRBD1. From germline, CDR1 is SEHNR and CDR2 FQNEAQ (reference sequence). J lost 5 bases, V lost 3 bases, and 5 bases had no gene match. There are 14 residues in the CDR3. This CDR3 reads CASSFEGAGDTQYF. The CDR3 DNA follows: TGTGCCAGCAGCTTCGAGGGGGCGGGAGATACGCAGTATTTT.

The V gene is TRBV7-9, the J gene TRBJ2-1; D might be TRBD2 (6 bases). CDR1 is SEHNR, CDR2 FQNEAQ, per germline (reference sequence). Trimming cost V 5 bases and J 2 bases, with 16 bases left between them. The CDR3 totals 16 residues. The CDR3 spells CASSPQESGAYNEQFF. CDR3 DNA sequence: TGTGCCAGCAGCCCGCAAGAGTCGGGGGCCTACAATGAGCAGTTCTTC.

V and J are TRBV19 and TRBJ2-7; TRBD1 might be the D (6 bases). The V gene lost 1 base and the J gene lost 2 bases, with 18 bases spanning the gap. This CDR3 contains 17 residues. Per the germline V gene, CDR1 is LNHDA and CDR2 is SQIVND (reference sequence). CDR3 sequence (DNA): TGTGCCAGTAGTATAGCGCCGCAGGGGACCCTAACCTACGAGCAGTACTTC. Translation: CASSIAPQGTLTYEQYF.

The chain combines TRBV27 with TRBJ1-2, with 7 nucleotides matching TRBD1. CDR1 is MNHEY, CDR2 SMNVEV, per germline (reference sequence). V lost 4 bases to trimming and J lost 4 bases; unmatched junction nucleotides: 6. There are 14 residues in the CDR3. The CDR3 reads CASSSLDRAYGYTF. Here the CDR3 DNA reads TGTGCCAGCAGTTCCCTAGACAGGGCCTATGGCTACACCTTC.

V and J are TRBV10-3 and TRBJ2-5, with TRBD1 matching 8 bases. V lost 5 bases, J lost 5 bases, and 7 bases stayed unmatched. Germline lookup yields CDR1 ENHRY and CDR2 SYGVKD. The CDR3 is 14 amino acids. The CDR3 is CAISPSDREETQYF. CDR3 sequence (DNA): TGTGCCATCAGTCCCTCGGACAGGGAGGAGACCCAGTACTTC.

This rearrangement joins TRBV7-9 to TRBJ1-4; D gene uncertain. Germline-derived CDR1 and CDR2 are SEHNR and FQNEAQ (reference sequence). Between the trimmed V and J ends, which lost 5 bases and 1 base, there was a span of 8 bases. The CDR3 runs to 14 residues. The CDR3 DNA reads TGTGCCAGCAGCCGGTCCATAACTAATGAAAAACTGTTTTTT. Protein: CASSRSITNEKLFF.

This chain uses TRBV29-1 with TRBJ2-5; D is uncertain. The V end lost 3 bases, the J end lost 4 bases, and 15 bases lay between the germline ends. The CDR3 is made up of 14 amino acids. Looked up from germline, CDR1 is SQVTM and CDR2 is ANQGSEA. CDR3 DNA: TGCAGCGTTGATTTTGAAGCTATTCGAGAGACCCAGTACTTC. Translating it yields CSVDFEAIRETQYF. The variable domain in full, with the rest retrieved from reference TRBV29-1 and TRBJ2-5, is SAVISQKPSRDICQRGTSLTIQCQVDSQVTMMFWYRQQPGQSLTLIATANQGSEATYESGFVIDKFPISRPNLTFSTLTVSNMSPEDSSIYLCSVDFEAIRETQYFGPGTRLLVL.

Concerning this clone itself: The sample holds other DNA sequences that translate to the same CDR3. The chain has TRBV5-1 and TRBJ2-5; D is ambiguous. This CDR3 has 13 amino acids. Trimming removed 0 bases from V and 2 bases from J, with 5 bases in between. Germline V gene data show CDR1 as SGHRS and CDR2 as YFSETQ. CDR3 in DNA: TGCGCCAGCAGCTTGGGCCAGCAAGAGACCCAGTACTTC. This gives the protein CASSLGQQETQYF.